These 15 T cell receptor beta chains were all obtained from the same sample, sequenced in a study of neurological immune-mediated disorders. TCRdb reprocessed the 5' RACE reads via MiXCR and lists one record per CDR3 protein. The repertoire includes approximately 50,000 distinct CDR3 sequences, around a tenth of them detected once, and 5.3% sits in the top ten. The sample taken for sequencing was PBMCs. The receptors originated from a man in his 70s with HTLV-1-associated myelopathy (HAM/TSP).

The sample holds many counts of this clonotype. This sequence joins TRBV27 and TRBJ2-5, with a tentative D call TRBD2 (5 bases). The CDR3 extends over 15 amino acids. Germline CDR1 reads MNHEY; CDR2 reads SMNVEV (reference sequence). Trimming stripped 2 bases from V and 2 bases from J, with 12 bases between. The CDR3 is CASSLGSVPQETQYF. The CDR3 nucleotides read TGTGCCAGCAGTTTAGGTAGCGTGCCTCAAGAGACCCAGTACTTC.

This clonotype was counted many times. V usage is TRBV6-4 and J usage is TRBJ2-2; D gene unclear. The CDR3 spans 12 residues. Germline CDR1 and CDR2: MRHNA and SNTAGT. V was cut by 8 bases and J by 5 bases, with 9 bases left in between. CDR3 DNA sequence: TGTGCCAGCCTAGTAGAGACCGGGGAGCTGTTTTTT. It translates to CASLVETGELFF.

The CDR3 sequence: CASSPRTYSLTDTQYF. The CDR3 bases are TGTGCCAGCAGTCCTCGGACCTACAGCCTCACAGATACGCAGTATTTT. The chain recombines TRBV28 with TRBJ2-3; D uncertain. The CDR3 extends over 16 amino acids. V dropped 5 bases and J dropped 2 bases, with 17 bases sitting between them. From germline, CDR1 is MDHEN and CDR2 SYDVKM.

The chain recombines TRBV12-3 or TRBV12-4 with TRBJ1-2, with 7 bases identical to TRBD1. The J segment lost 8 bases and the V segment lost 10 bases, leaving 13 bases of the junction unmatched. The CDR3 has 13 residues. This chain's CDR3 is CANSLRGARGYTF. In DNA form, the CDR3 reads TGTGCCAACAGCCTCAGGGGGGCAAGGGGCTACACCTTC.

This clonotype rates as medium-sized. The chain links TRBV7-2 to TRBJ2-1; 7 nucleotides match TRBD1. The V gene end was trimmed by 5 bases and the J gene end by 6 bases; junction bases not matched to a gene: 7. CDR1 SGHTA and CDR2 FQGNSA come from the germline V gene. The CDR3 is 14 amino acids. In DNA, the CDR3 is TGTGCCAGCAGCCCGATGACAGGGCTCAATGAGCAGTTCTTC. It specifies CASSPMTGLNEQFF.

This clonotype has a count of ten or more. The chain links TRBV20-1 to TRBJ2-1; 10 nucleotides agree with TRBD2. This CDR3 has 19 amino acids. Germline CDR1 and CDR2: DFQATT and SNEGSKA (reference sequence). V dropped 3 bases and J dropped 1; count of bases not matched to a gene: 15. The CDR3, as DNA: TGCAGTGCTAGGGAGGTCGCTAGCGGGAGAGATTGGTCCTACAATGAGCAGTTCTTC. Translating gives CSAREVASGRDWSYNEQFF.

In this sample, this clonotype turned up many times. The chain carries TRBV20-1 and TRBJ2-1; 14 bases align to TRBD2. Germline V gene lookup returns CDR1 DFQATT and CDR2 SNEGSKA (reference sequence). The CDR3 is made up of 13 amino acids. CDR3 in DNA: TGCAGCCCCCGACTAGCGGGAGGGGCTGAGCAGTTCTTC. It encodes CSPRLAGGAEQFF.

This clonotype occurred many times. The V gene is TRBV20-1, the J gene TRBJ2-7; D is uncertain. Trimming stripped 7 bases from V and 1 base from J, with 8 bases between. Germline CDR1 is DFQATT and CDR2 is SNEGSKA (reference sequence). The CDR3 totals 11 residues. The CDR3 region is CSGLSSYEQYF. The DNA for the CDR3 is TGCAGTGGACTCTCATCCTACGAGCAGTACTTC.

This clonotype was detected ten times or more. The genes are TRBV2 and TRBJ2-7, with no clear D. Germline V gene sequence: CDR1 SNHLY, CDR2 FYNNEI. The CDR3 has 13 residues. With 8 bases removed from V and 6 bases from J, the gap between germline ends came to 17 bases. The DNA of the CDR3 is TGTGCCAGCCGCGGCGATCAGTCTGGCGAGCAGTACTTC. Its protein is CASRGDQSGEQYF.

This clonotype showed up many times. V and J are TRBV20-1 and TRBJ1-4; tentatively, D is TRBD1 (5 bases). Germline V gene sequence: CDR1 DFQATT, CDR2 SNEGSKA (reference sequence). The CDR3 loop spans 16 amino acids. The germline V and J ends were trimmed by 3 bases and 8 bases, with 22 bases remaining between them. The CDR3 DNA reads TGCAGTGCTAGCAACAGGCTAGGGGCAGGCAAGGAAAAACTGTTTTTT. This translates into CSASNRLGAGKEKLFF.

Many counts were recorded for this clonotype. The chain links TRBV5-1 to TRBJ2-3, with D maybe TRBD2 (5 bases). The length of the CDR3 is 15 residues. V was shortened by 1 base and J by 3 bases, with 12 bases between the two germline ends. Germline V gene data show CDR1 as SGHRS and CDR2 as YFSETQ. CDR3 loop: CASSLQELGTDTQYF. CDR3 coding DNA: TGCGCCAGCAGCTTGCAAGAACTAGGTACAGATACGCAGTATTTT.

In this sample, this clonotype turned up many times. The chain links TRBV5-1 to TRBJ2-1; 9 bases are a match to TRBD1. V was pared by 7 bases and J by 6 bases, with 5 bases of the junction left unmatched. The CDR3 contains 13 residues. Germline V gene data show CDR1 as SGHRS and CDR2 as YFSETQ. Here the CDR3 reads CASRTGQGNEQFF. CDR3 coding DNA: TGCGCCAGCCGGACGGGACAGGGCAATGAGCAGTTCTTC. The whole variable domain, filled in from reference TRBV5-1 and TRBJ2-1, reads KAGVTQTPRYLIKTRGQQVTLSCSPISGHRSVSWYQQTPGQGLQFLFEYFSETQRNKGNFPGRFSGRQFSNSRSEMNVSTLELGDSALYLCASRTGQGNEQFFGPGTRLTVL.

As for this clonotype: This may be a read error: a much more frequent sequence differs by one nucleotide. No conserved phenylalanine or tryptophan is present at the end of the CDR3, so a read error is the likely explanation. The chain has TRBV20-1 and TRBJ1-2; tentative D call: TRBD1 (5 bases). With 5 bases removed from V and 8 bases from J, the gap between germline ends came to 15 bases. Germline-derived CDR1 and CDR2 are DFQATT and SNEGSKA (reference sequence). The CDR3 totals 12 residues. DNA for the CDR3: TGCAGTGCTCCTGGGACGGAGGACGGCTACACCATC. Residues: CSAPGTEDGYTI.

This clonotype was counted at least ten times. This chain links TRBV6-1 with TRBJ2-1; TRBD2 matches at 7 bases. CDR1 is MNHNS and CDR2 is SASEGT in the germline V gene. Losses at the gene ends were 0 bases for V and 10 bases for J; bases not matched to a gene: 6. The CDR3 is made up of 14 amino acids. The CDR3 here is CASSEAGGRGEQFF. In DNA form, the CDR3 reads TGTGCCAGCAGTGAAGCGGGAGGGCGGGGAGAGCAGTTCTTC.

At least ten counts were recorded for this clonotype. J is TRBJ2-1 and V is TRBV29-1, with 7 nucleotides matching TRBD2. Germline loops: CDR1 SQVTM, CDR2 ANQGSEA. Trimming removed 7 bases from V and 6 bases from J; junction bases left unmatched: 9. CDR3 length equals 13 residues. CDR3 DNA: TGCAGCGCGAGCGGGGAGGTTTTCAATGAGCAGTTCTTC. It specifies CSASGEVFNEQFF.